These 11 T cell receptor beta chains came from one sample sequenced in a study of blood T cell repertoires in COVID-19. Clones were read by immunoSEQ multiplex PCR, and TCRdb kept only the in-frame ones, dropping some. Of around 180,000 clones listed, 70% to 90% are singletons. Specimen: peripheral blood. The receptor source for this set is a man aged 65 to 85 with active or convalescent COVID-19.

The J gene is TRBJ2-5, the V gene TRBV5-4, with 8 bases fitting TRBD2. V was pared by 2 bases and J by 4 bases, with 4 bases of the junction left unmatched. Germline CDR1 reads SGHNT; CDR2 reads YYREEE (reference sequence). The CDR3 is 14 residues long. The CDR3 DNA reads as TGTGCCAGCAGCTTAGGTCTAGCGGGAGAGACCCAGTACTTC. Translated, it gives CASSLGLAGETQYF.

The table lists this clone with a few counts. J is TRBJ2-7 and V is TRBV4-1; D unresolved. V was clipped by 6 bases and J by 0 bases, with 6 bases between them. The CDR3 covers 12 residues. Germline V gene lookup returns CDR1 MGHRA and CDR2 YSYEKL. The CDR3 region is CASRGSSYEQYF. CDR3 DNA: TGCGCCAGCAGGGGCAGCTCCTACGAGCAGTACTTC.

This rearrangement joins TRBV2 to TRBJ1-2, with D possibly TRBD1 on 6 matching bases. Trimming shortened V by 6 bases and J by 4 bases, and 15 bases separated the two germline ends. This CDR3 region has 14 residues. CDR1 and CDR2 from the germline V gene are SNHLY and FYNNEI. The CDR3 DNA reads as TGTGCCAGCAGAGGGGGAGCCGGAACCTATGGCTACACCTTC. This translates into CASRGGAGTYGYTF.

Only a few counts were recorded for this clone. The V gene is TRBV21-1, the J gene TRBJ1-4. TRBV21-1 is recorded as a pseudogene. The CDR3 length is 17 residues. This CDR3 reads CASSHMTGRETNEKLFF. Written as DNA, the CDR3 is TGTGCCAGCAGCCACATGACGGGAAGGGAAACTAATGAAAAACTGTTTTTT.

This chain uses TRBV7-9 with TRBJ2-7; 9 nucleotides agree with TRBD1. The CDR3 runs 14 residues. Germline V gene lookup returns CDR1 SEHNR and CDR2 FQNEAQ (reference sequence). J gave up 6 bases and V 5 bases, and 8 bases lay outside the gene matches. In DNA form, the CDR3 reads TGTGCCAGCAGCCGAGCCGGGACAGGGACCGAGCAGTACTTC. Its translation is CASSRAGTGTEQYF. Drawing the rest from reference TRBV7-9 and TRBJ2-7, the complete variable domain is DTGVSQNPRHKITKRGQNVTFRCDPISEHNRLYWYRQTLGQGPEFLTYFQNEAQLEKSRLLSDRFSAERPKGSFSTLEIQRTEQGDSAMYLCASSRAGTGTEQYFGPGTRLTVT.

The DNA for the CDR3 is TGTGCCAGCAGCCCTGGCCACAGGAGAATGAACACTGAAGCTTTCTTT. Amino acids: CASSPGHRRMNTEAFF. The genes are TRBV5-4 and TRBJ1-1, with a possible D match to TRBD1 (5 bases). Germline CDR1 SGHNT, CDR2 YYREEE (reference sequence). The CDR3 sequence is 16 residues long. V lost 4 bases and J 0 bases, leaving 16 bases between the germline ends.

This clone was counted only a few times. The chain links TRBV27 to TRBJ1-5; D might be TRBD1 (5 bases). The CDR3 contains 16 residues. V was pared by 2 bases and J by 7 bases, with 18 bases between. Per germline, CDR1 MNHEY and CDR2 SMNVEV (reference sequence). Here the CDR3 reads CASSLIGQGGGQPQHF. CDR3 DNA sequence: TGTGCCAGCAGTTTAATCGGGCAGGGAGGAGGGCAGCCCCAGCATTTT.

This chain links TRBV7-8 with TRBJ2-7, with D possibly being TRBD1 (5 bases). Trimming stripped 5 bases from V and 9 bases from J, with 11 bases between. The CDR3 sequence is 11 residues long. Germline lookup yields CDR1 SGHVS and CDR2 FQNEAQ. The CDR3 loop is CASSQPQVQYF. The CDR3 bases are TGTGCCAGCAGCCAACCACAGGTGCAGTACTTC. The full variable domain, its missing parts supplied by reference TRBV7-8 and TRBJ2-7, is GAGVSQSPRYKVAKRGQDVALRCDPISGHVSLFWYQQALGQGPEFLTYFQNEAQLDKSGLPSDRFFAERPEGSVSTLKIQRTQQEDSAVYLCASSQPQVQYFGPGTRLTVT.

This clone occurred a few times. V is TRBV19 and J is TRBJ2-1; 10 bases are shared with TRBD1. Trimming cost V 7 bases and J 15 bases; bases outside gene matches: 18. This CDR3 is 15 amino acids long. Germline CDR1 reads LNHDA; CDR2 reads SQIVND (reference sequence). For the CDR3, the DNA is TGTGCCAGTACGTCTCGTCCGGGACAGGGGCTATTAGGGTTCTTC. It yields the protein CASTSRPGQGLLGFF. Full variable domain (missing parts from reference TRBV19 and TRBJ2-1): DGGITQSPKYLFRKEGQNVTLSCEQNLNHDAMYWYRQDPGQGLRLIYYSQIVNDFQKGDIAEGYSVSREKKESFPLTVTSAQKNPTAFYLCASTSRPGQGLLGFFGPGTRLTVL.

Here the CDR3 DNA reads TGTGCCAGCAGTAAGAGCACCTACACTGAAGCTTTCTTT. As protein: CASSKSTYTEAFF. The gene calls are TRBV3-1 (or the pseudogene TRBV3-2) and TRBJ1-1; no clear D gene. V dropped 6 bases and J dropped 3 bases, with 11 bases sitting between them. The CDR3 sequence is 13 residues long. The germline V gene encodes CDR1 LGHDT and CDR2 YNNKEL (reference sequence).

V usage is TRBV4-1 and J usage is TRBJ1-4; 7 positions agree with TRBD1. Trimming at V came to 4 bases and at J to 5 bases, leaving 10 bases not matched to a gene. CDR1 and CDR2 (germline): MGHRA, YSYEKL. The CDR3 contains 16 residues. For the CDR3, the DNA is TGCGCCAGCAGCCCCCACGATGGGGGACAGAATGAAAAACTGTTTTTT. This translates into CASSPHDGGQNEKLFF.